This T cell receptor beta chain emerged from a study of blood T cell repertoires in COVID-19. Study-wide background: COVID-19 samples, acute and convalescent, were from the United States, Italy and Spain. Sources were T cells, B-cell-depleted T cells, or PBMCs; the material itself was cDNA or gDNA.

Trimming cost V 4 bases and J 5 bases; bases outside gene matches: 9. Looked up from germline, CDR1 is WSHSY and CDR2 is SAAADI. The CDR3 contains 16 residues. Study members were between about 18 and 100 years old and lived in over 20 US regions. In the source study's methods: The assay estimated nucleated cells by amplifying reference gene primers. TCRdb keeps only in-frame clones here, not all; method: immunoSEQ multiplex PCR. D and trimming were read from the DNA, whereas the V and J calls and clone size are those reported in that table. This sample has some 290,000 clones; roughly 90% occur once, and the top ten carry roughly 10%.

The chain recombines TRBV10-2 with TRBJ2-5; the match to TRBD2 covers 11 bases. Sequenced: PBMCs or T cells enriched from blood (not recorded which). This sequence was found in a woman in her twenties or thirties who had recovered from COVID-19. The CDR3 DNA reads TGCGCCAGCAGTGCTCCGGGACTAGCGGAGCGCGAGACCCAGTACTTC. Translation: CASSAPGLAERETQYF.